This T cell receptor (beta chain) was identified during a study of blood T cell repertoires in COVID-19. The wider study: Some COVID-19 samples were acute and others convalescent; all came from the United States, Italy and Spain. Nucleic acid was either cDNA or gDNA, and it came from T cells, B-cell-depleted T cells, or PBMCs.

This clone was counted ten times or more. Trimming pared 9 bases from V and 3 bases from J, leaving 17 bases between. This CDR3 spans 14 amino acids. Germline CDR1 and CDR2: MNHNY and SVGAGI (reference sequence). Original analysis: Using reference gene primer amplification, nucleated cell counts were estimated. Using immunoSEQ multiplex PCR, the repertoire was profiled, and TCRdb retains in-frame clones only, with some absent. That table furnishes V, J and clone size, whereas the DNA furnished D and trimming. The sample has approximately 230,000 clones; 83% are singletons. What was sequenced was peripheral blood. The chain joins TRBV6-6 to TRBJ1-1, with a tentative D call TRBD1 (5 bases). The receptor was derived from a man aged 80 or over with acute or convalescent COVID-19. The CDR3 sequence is CASEDTGGDTEAFF. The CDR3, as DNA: TGTGCCAGTGAGGACACCGGCGGGGACACTGAAGCTTTCTTT.